The rows below give T cell receptor beta chains drawn from one sample of a study of blood T cell repertoires in COVID-19. Profiling relied on immunoSEQ multiplex PCR, and the TCRdb table lists in-frame clones only, not all of them. The data contain more than 100,000 clones, 78% of them singletons. Sequencing used peripheral blood. Receptors originate from a man aged 65 to 79 with acute or convalescent COVID-19. The CDR3 runs from the conserved cysteine through the conserved F or W. D genes are given only for firm matches. Rows may omit the clone size; those that give it use once, few, many or a size class.

>TRBJ1-5|.|TRBV18|.
TGTGCCAGCTCAGCTTGGGACAATAGCAATCAGCCCCAGCATTTT
CASSAWDNSNQPQHF
>TRBJ1-2|.|TRBV2|.
TGTGCCAGCAGAACAGGGTGGGATGGCTACACCTTC
CASRTGWDGYTF
>TRBJ1-1|.|TRBV11-3|TRBD1
TGTGCCAGCAGCCCGTTACAGGGACAGGGGGGTCGGGAAGCTTTCTTT
CASSPLQGQGGREAFF
>TRBJ2-3|.|TRBV6-1|TRBD2
TGTGCCAGCAGTGACCCCTCGCGGGGGGCCTCAGATACGCAGTATTTT
CASSDPSRGASDTQYF
>TRBJ1-2|.|TRBV3-1/TRBV3-2|TRBD1
TGTGCCAGCAGCCGTACAGGGGTGAACTATGGCTACACCTTC
CASSRTGVNYGYTF
>TRBJ1-3|.|TRBV12-3/TRBV12-4|.
TGTGCCAGCAGTTTACCCGCGCACACCATATATTTT
CASSLPAHTIYF
>TRBJ1-4|.|TRBV25-1|.
TGTGCCAGCAGTGAACCGGGGGGTAGTGAAAAACTGTTTTTT
CASSEPGGSEKLFF
>TRBJ1-6|.|TRBV2|.
TGTGCCAGCAGTGAATTTCAGGGTGTTGGGTCACCCCTCCACTTT
CASSEFQGVGSPLHF
>TRBJ2-5|.|TRBV29-1|TRBD2
TGCAGCGCCGGGGGGGTACAAGAGACCCAGTACTTC
CSAGGVQETQYF
>TRBJ2-7|.|TRBV5-1|.
TGCGCCAGCAGCTTAAGAGGTTTGAGGTACGAGCAGTACTTC
CASSLRGLRYEQYF
>TRBJ2-1|.|TRBV27|TRBD1
TGTGCCAGCAGCCACCTTACAGGGGGCTTTAATGAGCAGTTCTTC
CASSHLTGGFNEQFF
>TRBJ2-7|.|TRBV14|TRBD2
TGTGCCAGCAGCCCCGGCCGCGGGGGGGGGTACGAGCAGTACTTC
CASSPGRGGGYEQYF
>TRBJ1-3|.|TRBV10-3|.
TGTGCCATCAGTGAGACAAGAGGCTCTGGAAACACCATATATTTT
CAISETRGSGNTIYF
>TRBJ2-4|once|TRBV6-2/TRBV6-3|TRBD2
TGTGCCAGCAGTCTCCTCGGGGGGTCAAGAGCCAAAAACATTCAGTACTTC
CASSLLGGSRAKNIQYF
>TRBJ1-1|.|TRBV2|.
TGTGCCAGCAGTGAGGAACGGTGGAGCACTGAAGCTTTCTTT
CASSEERWSTEAFF
>TRBJ2-1|.|TRBV19|.
TGTGCCAGTAGTAGCAACTTTTTTGATGAGCAGTTCTTC
CASSSNFFDEQFF
>TRBJ2-2|.|TRBV19|TRBD1
TGTGCCACCGCCCGGACAGGAATGAACACCGGGGAGCTGTTTTTT
CATARTGMNTGELFF
>TRBJ2-3|.|TRBV6-5|TRBD2
TGTGCCAGCAGTTACTCTGCGGGGGGAACAGATACGCAGTATTTT
CASSYSAGGTDTQYF
>TRBJ2-3|.|TRBV5-6|.
TGTGCCAGCACCTCCTGGGCCACAGATACGCAGTATTTT
CASTSWATDTQYF
>TRBJ1-1|.|TRBV2|TRBD1
TGTGCCAGCAGTGAACTAGGGACAGGGGGATTTCACACTGAAGCTTTCTTT
CASSELGTGGFHTEAFF
>TRBJ2-1|.|TRBV28|TRBD2
TGTGCCAGCAACCCTTTAGGACTAGCGGACTACAATGAGCAGTTCTTC
CASNPLGLADYNEQFF
>TRBJ2-1|.|TRBV9|.
TGTGCCAGTAGTTCCTCAGGGACTTTTTACAATGAGCAGTTCTTC
CASSSSGTFYNEQFF
>TRBJ1-1|.|TRBV11-2|TRBD1
TGTGCCAGCAGCTCTTCGACAGGGCGAGGGAACACTGAAGCTTTCTTT
CASSSSTGRGNTEAFF
>TRBJ2-3|once|TRBV10-3|.
TGTGCCATCTCACAGATGCTTAACACAGATACGCAGTATTTT
CAISQMLNTDTQYF
>TRBJ2-5|.|TRBV14|.
TGTGCCAGCAGCCAAGATAGGGGCAGGTGGGAGACCCAGTACTTC
CASSQDRGRWETQYF
>TRBJ1-6|.|TRBV5-5|TRBD1
TGTGCCAGCAGCTCCGACAGGGAGGTCTCCTATAATTCACCCCTCCACTTT
CASSSDREVSYNSPLHF
>TRBJ2-6|.|TRBV30|TRBD1
TGTGCCTGGAGTGCGGGACAGGGGGCCAACGTCCTGACTTTC
CAWSAGQGANVLTF